The rows below give T cell receptor beta chains drawn from one sample of a study of shared clonotypes between healthy human individuals. Assay: immunoSEQ multiplex PCR; the TCRdb copy retains only in-frame clones and omits some. In the table there are about 700,000 clones, 92% of which are singletons. The sample was naive CD8+ T cells sorted from blood. These receptors were collected from a young man in good health. Both conserved end residues are part of each CDR3. The order of the fields is V gene, clone size, D gene, J gene, CDR3 DNA, CDR3 protein. D genes are given only for firm matches. Size values are once, few and many counts, or a class for expanded clones, and some rows have none.

v_gene: TRBV2
abundance: NA
d_gene: TRBD2
j_gene: TRBJ2-7
CDR3nt: TGTGCCAGCAACGGGGAGGGCGAGCAGTACTTC
CDR3aa: CASNGEGEQYF

v_gene: TRBV4-3
abundance: NA
d_gene: TRBD2
j_gene: TRBJ2-1
CDR3nt: TGCGCCAGCAGCCCTAGCGGGAGGGCCTACAACAATGAGCAGTTCTTC
CDR3aa: CASSPSGRAYNNEQFF

v_gene: TRBV6-5
abundance: NA
d_gene: NA
j_gene: TRBJ1-1
CDR3nt: TGTGCCAGCAGTTACTCAAAAGTCAGGAGGAACACTGAAGCTTTCTTT
CDR3aa: CASSYSKVRRNTEAFF

v_gene: TRBV19
abundance: NA
d_gene: TRBD1
j_gene: TRBJ1-5
CDR3nt: TGTGCCAGTAGTATTGAGGCAGGGGGCGTCGGTCAGCCCCAGCATTTT
CDR3aa: CASSIEAGGVGQPQHF

v_gene: TRBV28
abundance: few
d_gene: TRBD1
j_gene: TRBJ2-2
CDR3nt: TGTGCCAGCAGTCTCGACAAAGTGGACAGGAGCGGGGAGCTGTTTTTT
CDR3aa: CASSLDKVDRSGELFF

v_gene: TRBV4-1
abundance: NA
d_gene: NA
j_gene: TRBJ1-1
CDR3nt: TGCGCCAGCAGCCAAGGCAGGGATGCTTTCTTT
CDR3aa: CASSQGRDAFF

v_gene: TRBV6-6
abundance: NA
d_gene: TRBD2
j_gene: TRBJ2-1
CDR3nt: TGTGCCACCCAAGGACTAGCCGATGAGCAGTTCTTC
CDR3aa: CATQGLADEQFF

v_gene: TRBV5-5
abundance: NA
d_gene: NA
j_gene: TRBJ1-5
CDR3nt: TGTGCCAGCAGCTTGGGCCTTGGTCAGCCCCAGCATTTT
CDR3aa: CASSLGLGQPQHF

v_gene: TRBV5-1
abundance: NA
d_gene: TRBD2
j_gene: TRBJ2-1
CDR3nt: TGCGCCAGCAGCAGCGGGGCGATCAATGAGCAGTTCTTC
CDR3aa: CASSSGAINEQFF

v_gene: TRBV19
abundance: NA
d_gene: NA
j_gene: TRBJ2-7
CDR3nt: TGTGCCAGTAGTATTTTGGCGGGAAACGAGCAGTACTTC
CDR3aa: CASSILAGNEQYF

v_gene: TRBV27
abundance: NA
d_gene: NA
j_gene: TRBJ1-4
CDR3nt: TGTGCCAGCAGTACAGGAGATGAAAAACTGTTTTTT
CDR3aa: CASSTGDEKLFF

v_gene: TRBV9
abundance: NA
d_gene: NA
j_gene: TRBJ1-2
CDR3nt: TGTGCCAGCAGCGGAGTGGGAGGGGACTATGGCTACACCTTC
CDR3aa: CASSGVGGDYGYTF

v_gene: TRBV10-2
abundance: NA
d_gene: TRBD2
j_gene: TRBJ2-7
CDR3nt: TGCGCCAGCAGCGGGACTATGCTATCCTACGAGCAGTACTTC
CDR3aa: CASSGTMLSYEQYF

v_gene: TRBV29-1
abundance: NA
d_gene: TRBD2
j_gene: TRBJ2-1
CDR3nt: TGCAGCGGGATAGCGGGAGACGCCTACAATGAGCAGTTCTTC
CDR3aa: CSGIAGDAYNEQFF

v_gene: TRBV19
abundance: NA
d_gene: NA
j_gene: TRBJ2-1
CDR3nt: TGTGCCAGTAGTATGGTTGGCCTAGCTCACAATGAGCAGTTCTTC
CDR3aa: CASSMVGLAHNEQFF

v_gene: TRBV9
abundance: NA
d_gene: NA
j_gene: TRBJ2-1
CDR3nt: TGTGCCAGCAGCGAACCAATGGGGGATAGCTCCTACAATGAGCAGTTCTTC
CDR3aa: CASSEPMGDSSYNEQFF

v_gene: TRBV7-2
abundance: NA
d_gene: TRBD2
j_gene: TRBJ2-3
CDR3nt: TGTGCCAGCAGCTTAAGGCTAGCGGGTGAAGATACGCAGTATTTT
CDR3aa: CASSLRLAGEDTQYF

v_gene: TRBV19
abundance: NA
d_gene: NA
j_gene: TRBJ2-5
CDR3nt: TGTGCCAGTCGACAGAGCGGAGAGACCCAGTACTTC
CDR3aa: CASRQSGETQYF

v_gene: TRBV9
abundance: NA
d_gene: TRBD2
j_gene: TRBJ2-5
CDR3nt: TGTGCCAGCAGCGTACTAGCGGGAGCACGAGAGACCCAGTACTTC
CDR3aa: CASSVLAGARETQYF

v_gene: TRBV7-6
abundance: NA
d_gene: NA
j_gene: TRBJ1-3
CDR3nt: TGTGCCAGCAGCTCAGCTATCGCCGGGGCTACCTTACGCTCTGGAAACACCATATATTTT
CDR3aa: CASSSAIAGATLRSGNTIYF

v_gene: TRBV28
abundance: many
d_gene: NA
j_gene: TRBJ2-7
CDR3nt: TGTGCCAGCAGTTCAAACTACGAGCAGTACTTC
CDR3aa: CASSSNYEQYF

v_gene: TRBV27
abundance: NA
d_gene: NA
j_gene: TRBJ1-1
CDR3nt: TGTACGAGCATTAAGGGGGTCAACGGTGAAGCTTTCTTT
CDR3aa: CTSIKGVNGEAFF

v_gene: TRBV19
abundance: NA
d_gene: NA
j_gene: TRBJ2-7
CDR3nt: TGTGCCAGTAGTTCCCCCGGCGAATCCTACGAGCAGTACTTC
CDR3aa: CASSSPGESYEQYF

v_gene: TRBV7-2
abundance: NA
d_gene: TRBD2
j_gene: TRBJ2-3
CDR3nt: TGTGCCAGCAGCTTAGAATTGGCGGGAGGGCCCCGCACAGATACGCAGTATTTT
CDR3aa: CASSLELAGGPRTDTQYF

v_gene: TRBV9
abundance: NA
d_gene: TRBD2
j_gene: TRBJ2-7
CDR3nt: TGTGCCAGCAGCGAACTAGCGGGAGATACCTACGAGCAGTACTTC
CDR3aa: CASSELAGDTYEQYF

v_gene: TRBV7-9
abundance: NA
d_gene: TRBD1
j_gene: TRBJ1-5
CDR3nt: TGTGCCAGCAGCTTTTGGGGACAGGGGTGGGATCAGCCCCAGCATTTT
CDR3aa: CASSFWGQGWDQPQHF

v_gene: TRBV29-1
abundance: NA
d_gene: NA
j_gene: TRBJ1-4
CDR3nt: TGCAGCGTTGAAGGGGGGACCGGGGAGGGGAAACTGTTTTTT
CDR3aa: CSVEGGTGEGKLFF

v_gene: TRBV27
abundance: NA
d_gene: TRBD2
j_gene: TRBJ2-1
CDR3nt: TGTGCCAGCAGTCCCCTAGCGGGCGGGATGGTCTATGAGCAGTTCTTC
CDR3aa: CASSPLAGGMVYEQFF

v_gene: TRBV7-8
abundance: once
d_gene: NA
j_gene: TRBJ2-1
CDR3nt: TGTGCCAGCAGCAACGTCCGGGACAACGGGCCCCTCAGCAGTGAGCAGTTCTTC
CDR3aa: CASSNVRDNGPLSSEQFF

v_gene: TRBV4-1
abundance: NA
d_gene: NA
j_gene: TRBJ2-3
CDR3nt: TGCGCCAGCAGCCAGGGTACAGTAAGCACAGATACGCAGTATTTT
CDR3aa: CASSQGTVSTDTQYF

v_gene: TRBV6-1
abundance: NA
d_gene: NA
j_gene: TRBJ1-3
CDR3nt: TGTGCCAGCAGTGAAGAAAGGGCCTCTGGAAACACCATATATTTT
CDR3aa: CASSEERASGNTIYF

v_gene: TRBV4-1
abundance: once
d_gene: NA
j_gene: TRBJ2-7
CDR3nt: TGCGCCAGCAGCCAAGTCCTGGGGGAAGCTCCGTACTTC
CDR3aa: CASSQVLGEAPYF

v_gene: TRBV19
abundance: NA
d_gene: TRBD1
j_gene: TRBJ1-4
CDR3nt: TGTGCCAGTAGTACGGGGACAGGGGGCAGAGAAAAACTGTTTTTT
CDR3aa: CASSTGTGGREKLFF

v_gene: TRBV13
abundance: NA
d_gene: NA
j_gene: TRBJ2-2
CDR3nt: TGTGCCAGCAGCTTAGCATCGAGCACCGGGGAGCTGTTTTTT
CDR3aa: CASSLASSTGELFF

v_gene: TRBV7-9
abundance: once
d_gene: NA
j_gene: TRBJ2-7
CDR3nt: TGTGCCAGCAGCCGTCCGGGGGACTCTGACTACGAGCAGTACTTC
CDR3aa: CASSRPGDSDYEQYF

v_gene: TRBV19
abundance: NA
d_gene: TRBD1
j_gene: TRBJ1-5
CDR3nt: TGTGCCAGTAGACCCAGGACAGGAGTTAATCAGCCCCAGCATTTT
CDR3aa: CASRPRTGVNQPQHF

v_gene: TRBV20-1
abundance: NA
d_gene: NA
j_gene: TRBJ2-7
CDR3nt: TGCAGTGCTAGAAAGACCTACGAGCAGTACTTC
CDR3aa: CSARKTYEQYF

v_gene: TRBV29-1
abundance: NA
d_gene: TRBD2
j_gene: TRBJ2-7
CDR3nt: TGCAGCGTGGGACTAGCGGGAGGCAGCTCCTACGAGCAGTACTTC
CDR3aa: CSVGLAGGSSYEQYF

v_gene: TRBV9
abundance: NA
d_gene: NA
j_gene: TRBJ2-7
CDR3nt: TGTGCCAGCAGCGGAGAGTCCGGGGCTTCCTACGAGCAGTACTTC
CDR3aa: CASSGESGASYEQYF

v_gene: TRBV28
abundance: once
d_gene: TRBD1
j_gene: TRBJ2-5
CDR3nt: TGTGCCAGCAGTGGGGAGGACAGGGGGCAGAGGGAGACCCAGTACTTC
CDR3aa: CASSGEDRGQRETQYF

v_gene: TRBV28
abundance: once
d_gene: TRBD1
j_gene: TRBJ2-5
CDR3nt: TGTGCCAGCAGGGGGACAGGGGTAAGAAAGACCCAGTACTTC
CDR3aa: CASRGTGVRKTQYF

v_gene: TRBV6-5
abundance: once
d_gene: TRBD2
j_gene: TRBJ2-1
CDR3nt: TGTGCCAGCAGCCCGACGGGACTAGCGGCCAATGAGCAGTTCTTC
CDR3aa: CASSPTGLAANEQFF

v_gene: TRBV27
abundance: NA
d_gene: NA
j_gene: TRBJ2-5
CDR3nt: TGTGCCAGCAGTCGAGGATCTAGAGAGACCCAGTACTTC
CDR3aa: CASSRGSRETQYF

v_gene: TRBV5-1
abundance: NA
d_gene: TRBD1
j_gene: TRBJ2-2
CDR3nt: TGCGCCAGCAGCTCTCTCGTCACAGGGGGCCCCCCTTCCGGGGAGCTGTTTTTT
CDR3aa: CASSSLVTGGPPSGELFF

v_gene: TRBV2
abundance: NA
d_gene: NA
j_gene: TRBJ2-1
CDR3nt: TGTGCCAGCACCCAGGACTACCGGGGCAATGAGCAGTTCTTC
CDR3aa: CASTQDYRGNEQFF